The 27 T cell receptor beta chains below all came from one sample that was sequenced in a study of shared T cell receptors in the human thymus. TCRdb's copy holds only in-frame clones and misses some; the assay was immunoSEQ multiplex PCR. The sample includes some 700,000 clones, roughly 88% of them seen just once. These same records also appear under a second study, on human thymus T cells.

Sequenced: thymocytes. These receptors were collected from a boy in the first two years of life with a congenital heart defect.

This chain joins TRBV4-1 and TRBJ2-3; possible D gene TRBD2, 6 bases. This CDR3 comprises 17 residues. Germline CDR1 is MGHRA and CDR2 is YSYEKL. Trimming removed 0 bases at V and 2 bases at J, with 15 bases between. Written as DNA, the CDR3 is TGCGCCAGCAGCCAAGAAGTTCGGGGGAGGAACACAGATACGCAGTATTTT. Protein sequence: CASSQEVRGRNTDTQYF.

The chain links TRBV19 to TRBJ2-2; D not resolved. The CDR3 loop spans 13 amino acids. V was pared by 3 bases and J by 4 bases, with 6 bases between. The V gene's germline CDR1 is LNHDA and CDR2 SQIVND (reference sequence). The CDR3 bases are TGTGCCAGTAGTATGGCCCCCACCGGGGAGCTGTTTTTT. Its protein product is CASSMAPTGELFF.

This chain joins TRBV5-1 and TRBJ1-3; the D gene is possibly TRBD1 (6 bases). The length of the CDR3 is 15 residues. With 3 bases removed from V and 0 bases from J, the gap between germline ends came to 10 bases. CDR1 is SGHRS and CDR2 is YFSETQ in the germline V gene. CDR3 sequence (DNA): TGCGCCAGCAGCTGGACAGTTAACTCTGGAAACACCATATATTTT. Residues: CASSWTVNSGNTIYF.

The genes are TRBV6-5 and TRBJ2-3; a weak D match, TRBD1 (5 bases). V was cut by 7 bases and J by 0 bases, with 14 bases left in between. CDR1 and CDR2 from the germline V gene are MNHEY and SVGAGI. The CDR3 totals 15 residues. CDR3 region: CASKGIGQSTDTQYF. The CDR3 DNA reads TGTGCCAGCAAGGGGATAGGGCAGAGCACAGATACGCAGTATTTT.

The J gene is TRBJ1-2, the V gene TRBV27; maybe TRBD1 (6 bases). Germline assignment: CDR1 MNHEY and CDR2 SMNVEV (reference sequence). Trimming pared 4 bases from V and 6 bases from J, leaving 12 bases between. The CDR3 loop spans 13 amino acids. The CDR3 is CASSSDRTDGYTF. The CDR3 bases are TGTGCCAGCAGTTCTGACAGGACGGATGGCTACACCTTC.

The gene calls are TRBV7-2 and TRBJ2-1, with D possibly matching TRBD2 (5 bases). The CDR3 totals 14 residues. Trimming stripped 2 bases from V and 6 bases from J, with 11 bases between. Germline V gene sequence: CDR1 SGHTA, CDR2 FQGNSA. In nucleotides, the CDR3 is TGTGCCAGCAGCTTATTCCTGGAGGCCAATGAGCAGTTCTTC. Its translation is CASSLFLEANEQFF.

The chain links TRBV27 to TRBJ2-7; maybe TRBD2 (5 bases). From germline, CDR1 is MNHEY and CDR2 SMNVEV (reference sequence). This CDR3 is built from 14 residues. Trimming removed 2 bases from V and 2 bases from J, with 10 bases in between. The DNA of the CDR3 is TGTGCCAGCAGTTTACTCCCAGCGGCCTACGAGCAGTACTTC. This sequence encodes CASSLLPAAYEQYF.

The CDR3 sequence: CASSLQAGGGRETQYF. CDR3 nucleotides: TGTGCCAGCAGCTTACAGGCGGGGGGGGGTAGAGAGACCCAGTACTTC. The chain couples TRBV11-3 to TRBJ2-5, with 9 nucleotides matching TRBD2. The CDR3 has 16 amino acids. Per the germline V gene, CDR1 is SGHNT and CDR2 is YENEEA. The ends lost 2 bases at V and 4 bases at J; junction bases unmatched: 8.

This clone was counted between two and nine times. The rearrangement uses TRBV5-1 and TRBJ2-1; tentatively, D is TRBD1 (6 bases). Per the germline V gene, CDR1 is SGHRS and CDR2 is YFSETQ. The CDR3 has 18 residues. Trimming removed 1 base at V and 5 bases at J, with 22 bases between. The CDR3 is CASSLTGWANFHHNEQFF. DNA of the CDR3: TGCGCCAGCAGCTTGACAGGGTGGGCTAACTTCCACCACAATGAGCAGTTCTTC.

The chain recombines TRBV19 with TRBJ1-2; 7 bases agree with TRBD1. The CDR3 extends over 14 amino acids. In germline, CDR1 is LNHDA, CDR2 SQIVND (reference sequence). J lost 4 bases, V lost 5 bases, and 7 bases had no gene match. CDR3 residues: CASSHGQASYGYTF. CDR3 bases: TGTGCCAGTAGTCACGGACAGGCTAGCTATGGCTACACCTTC.

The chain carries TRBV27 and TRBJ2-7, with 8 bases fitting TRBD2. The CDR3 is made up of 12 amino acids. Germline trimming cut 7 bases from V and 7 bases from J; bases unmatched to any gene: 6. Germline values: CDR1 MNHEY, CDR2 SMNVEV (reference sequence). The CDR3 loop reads CASTNIAGEQYF. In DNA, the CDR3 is TGTGCCAGCACCAACATAGCGGGAGAGCAGTACTTC.

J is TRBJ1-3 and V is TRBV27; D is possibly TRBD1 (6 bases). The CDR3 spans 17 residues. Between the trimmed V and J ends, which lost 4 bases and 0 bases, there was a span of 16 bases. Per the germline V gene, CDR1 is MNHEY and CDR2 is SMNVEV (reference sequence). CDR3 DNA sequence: TGTGCCAGCAGTTCGCAAACCCAGGGGTCCTCTGGAAACACCATATATTTT. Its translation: CASSSQTQGSSGNTIYF.

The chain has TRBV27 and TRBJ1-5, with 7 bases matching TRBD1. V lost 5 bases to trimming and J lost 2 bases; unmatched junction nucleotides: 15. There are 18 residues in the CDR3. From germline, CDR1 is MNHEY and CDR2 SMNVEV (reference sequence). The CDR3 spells CASSTSLDRKGGNQPQHF. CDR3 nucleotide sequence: TGTGCCAGCAGTACGTCCCTGGACAGGAAAGGGGGCAATCAGCCCCAGCATTTT.

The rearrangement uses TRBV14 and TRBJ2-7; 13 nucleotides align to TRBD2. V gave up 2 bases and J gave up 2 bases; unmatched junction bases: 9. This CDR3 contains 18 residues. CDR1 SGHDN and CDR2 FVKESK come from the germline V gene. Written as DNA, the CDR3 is TGTGCCAGCAGCCAACGTCGGACTAGCGGGAGAAGGGCCTACGAGCAGTACTTC. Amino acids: CASSQRRTSGRRAYEQYF.

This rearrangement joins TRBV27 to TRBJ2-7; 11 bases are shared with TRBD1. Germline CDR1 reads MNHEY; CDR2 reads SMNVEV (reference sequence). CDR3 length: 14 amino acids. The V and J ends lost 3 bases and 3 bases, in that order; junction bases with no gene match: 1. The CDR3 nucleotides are TGTGCCAGCAGTTTCGGGACAGGGGGCTACGAGCAGTACTTC. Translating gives CASSFGTGGYEQYF.

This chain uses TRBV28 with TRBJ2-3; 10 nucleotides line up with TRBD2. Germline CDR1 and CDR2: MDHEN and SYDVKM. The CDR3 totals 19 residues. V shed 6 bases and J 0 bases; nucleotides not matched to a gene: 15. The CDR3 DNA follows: TGTGCCAGCAGCTCCCTTCTAGCGGGGGAAGAAACTAGCACAGATACGCAGTATTTT. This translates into CASSSLLAGEETSTDTQYF.

The DNA of the CDR3 is TGCAGCGTTTTGACAGGGCGGGGCACTGAAGCTTTCTTT. This codes for CSVLTGRGTEAFF. The rearrangement uses TRBV29-1 and TRBJ1-1, with 7 bases lining up with TRBD1. Losses at the gene ends were 5 bases for V and 4 bases for J; bases not matched to a gene: 7. Germline V gene data show CDR1 as SQVTM and CDR2 as ANQGSEA. CDR3 length: 13 residues.

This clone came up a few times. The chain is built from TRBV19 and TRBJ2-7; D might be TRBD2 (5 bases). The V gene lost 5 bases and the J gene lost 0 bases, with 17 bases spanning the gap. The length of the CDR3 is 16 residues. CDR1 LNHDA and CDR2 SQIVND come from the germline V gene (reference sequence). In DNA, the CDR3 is TGTGCCAGTAGTCTAGGCGGGCAAGCCCGCTCCTACGAGCAGTACTTC. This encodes CASSLGGQARSYEQYF.

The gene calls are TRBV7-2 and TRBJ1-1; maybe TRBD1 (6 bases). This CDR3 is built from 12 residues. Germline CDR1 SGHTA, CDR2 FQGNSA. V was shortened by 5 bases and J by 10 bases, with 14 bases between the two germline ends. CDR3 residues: CASSPQGYRAFF. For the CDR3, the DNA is TGTGCCAGCAGCCCCCAGGGGTATAGAGCTTTCTTT.

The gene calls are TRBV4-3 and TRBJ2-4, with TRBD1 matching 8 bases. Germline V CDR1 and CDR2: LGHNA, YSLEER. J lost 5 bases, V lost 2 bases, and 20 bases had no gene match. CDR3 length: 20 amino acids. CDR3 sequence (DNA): TGCGCCAGCAGCCAACCCCCCTGGGACAGGACCCGACGAGAGGAAAACATTCAGTACTTC. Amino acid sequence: CASSQPPWDRTRREENIQYF.

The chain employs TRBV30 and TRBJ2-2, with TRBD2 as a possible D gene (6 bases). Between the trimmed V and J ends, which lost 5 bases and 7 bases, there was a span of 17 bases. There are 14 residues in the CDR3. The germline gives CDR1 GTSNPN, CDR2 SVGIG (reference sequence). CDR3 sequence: CAWHPRRAGGELFF. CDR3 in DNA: TGTGCCTGGCATCCGAGGAGGGCCGGCGGGGAGCTGTTTTTT.

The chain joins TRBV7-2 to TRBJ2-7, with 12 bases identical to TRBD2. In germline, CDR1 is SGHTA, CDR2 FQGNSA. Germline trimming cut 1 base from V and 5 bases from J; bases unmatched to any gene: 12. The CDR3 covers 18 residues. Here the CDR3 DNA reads TGTGCCAGCAGCTTAGGTTCTGCTAGCGGGAGGGGGATCCACGAGCAGTACTTC. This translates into CASSLGSASGRGIHEQYF.

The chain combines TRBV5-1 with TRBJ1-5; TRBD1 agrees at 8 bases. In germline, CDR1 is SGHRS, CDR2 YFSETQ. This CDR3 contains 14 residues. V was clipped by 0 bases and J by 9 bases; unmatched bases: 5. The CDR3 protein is CASSLVTGDRPQHF. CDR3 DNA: TGCGCCAGCAGCTTGGTGACAGGGGACCGGCCCCAGCATTTT.

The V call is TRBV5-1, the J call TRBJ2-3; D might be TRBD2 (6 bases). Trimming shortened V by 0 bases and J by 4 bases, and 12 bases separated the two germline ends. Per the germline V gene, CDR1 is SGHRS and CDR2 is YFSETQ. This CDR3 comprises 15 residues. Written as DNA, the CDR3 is TGCGCCAGCAGCTTGGGTCGCGGGAAGGCAGATACGCAGTATTTT. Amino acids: CASSLGRGKADTQYF.

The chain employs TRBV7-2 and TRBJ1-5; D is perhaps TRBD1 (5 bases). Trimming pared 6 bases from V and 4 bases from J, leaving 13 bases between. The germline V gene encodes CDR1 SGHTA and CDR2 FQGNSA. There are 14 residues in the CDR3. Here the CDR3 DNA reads TGTGCCAGCAGGACTTGGGGCGCGAATCAGCCCCAGCATTTT. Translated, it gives CASRTWGANQPQHF.

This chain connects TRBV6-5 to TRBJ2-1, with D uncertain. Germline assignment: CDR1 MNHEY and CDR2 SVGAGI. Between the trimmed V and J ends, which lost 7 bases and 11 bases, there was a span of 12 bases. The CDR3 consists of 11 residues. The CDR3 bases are TGTGCCAGCATCAAGGCGGTCAAGCAGTTCTTC. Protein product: CASIKAVKQFF.

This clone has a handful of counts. CDR3 residues: CASSPSGGLPVVSYNEQFF. CDR3 in DNA: TGTGCCAGCAGCCCCTCGGGGGGGCTCCCCGTCGTTTCCTACAATGAGCAGTTCTTC. This chain joins TRBV9 and TRBJ2-1; 8 bases agree with TRBD2. V lost 4 bases to trimming and J lost 1 base; unmatched junction nucleotides: 16. The CDR3 runs to 19 residues. The germline V gene encodes CDR1 SGDLS and CDR2 YYNGEE.